Listed below are T cell receptor beta chains from one sample, sequenced in a study of shared clonotypes between healthy human individuals. Sequencing was performed with immunoSEQ multiplex PCR; in TCRdb, only in-frame clones are kept and a portion is missing. The table shows hundreds of thousands of clones, with roughly 70% occurring only once. What was sequenced was memory CD4+ T cells sorted from blood. The origin of the receptors is a woman aged 25 to 39 in good health. Both conserved end residues are part of each CDR3. The order of the fields is J gene, V gene, clone size, D gene, CDR3 DNA, CDR3 protein. A D gene is named only where the DNA matches it firmly. Expanded clones are given a class, and other clones once, few, many or no size at all.

TRBJ2-7 TRBV6-5 . . TGTGCCAGCAGTTACGCCGGACAAGACTACGAGCAGTACTTC CASSYAGQDYEQYF
TRBJ1-1 TRBV11-3 . . TGTGCCAGCAGCTTGACAGGAGGCACTGAAGCTTTCTTT CASSLTGGTEAFF
TRBJ1-5 TRBV28 . . TGTGCCAGCAGTTTTTCCCCGTCGACCGATAGCAATCAGCCCCAGCATTTT CASSFSPSTDSNQPQHF
TRBJ2-7 TRBV27 . TRBD1 TGTGCCAGCAGTAAGACAGGGGGCGGCTACGAGCAGTACTTC CASSKTGGGYEQYF
TRBJ2-1 TRBV28 . . TGTGCCAGCAGTCCGGTACTAGTTTTGGGGGGCTTTGAGCAGTTCTTC CASSPVLVLGGFEQFF
TRBJ2-7 TRBV6-1 few TRBD2 TGTGCCAGCAGCGCCAGCGGGAGCAACGAGCAGTACTTC CASSASGSNEQYF
TRBJ2-7 TRBV19 . TRBD2 TGTGCCAGTAGCCTAGGGACTAGCGGGAGGTACGAGCAGTACTTC CASSLGTSGRYEQYF
TRBJ2-7 TRBV27 . . TGTGCCAGCAGTTTAGGGGCACAGGGTGCGGAGGAGCAGTACTTC CASSLGAQGAEEQYF
TRBJ2-1 TRBV7-3 few TRBD2 TGTGCCAGCAGCCTATTAGCGGGAGGGGTGAATGAGCAGTTCTTC CASSLLAGGVNEQFF
TRBJ2-2 TRBV5-1 . TRBD2 TGCGCCAGCAGCCCACCCCGGACTAGCGGGAGGGGGACCGGGGAGCTGTTTTTT CASSPPRTSGRGTGELFF
TRBJ2-1 TRBV13 . TRBD2 TGTGCCAGCAGCTTAGGGGGACTAGTTACACATGAGCAGTTCTTC CASSLGGLVTHEQFF
TRBJ1-1 TRBV5-1 . . TGCGCCAGCAGCGCGGGGGGACAGAACACTGAAGCTTTCTTT CASSAGGQNTEAFF
TRBJ1-1 TRBV28 . TRBD1 TGTGCCAGCCTCGAACTGAACAGGGGACCTGAAGCTTTCTTT CASLELNRGPEAFF
TRBJ2-1 TRBV20-1 . . TGCAGTGCGGTCCGGGGGCATGAGCAGTTCTTC CSAVRGHEQFF
TRBJ2-1 TRBV6-1 once TRBD1 TGTGCCAGCAGTGAACGACAGGGGCGAAATGAGCAGTTCTTC CASSERQGRNEQFF
TRBJ2-1 TRBV28 few TRBD1 TGTGCCAGCAGTTTACGCGGACAGGGCAATGAGCAGTTCTTC CASSLRGQGNEQFF
TRBJ2-7 TRBV7-9 . TRBD2 TGTGCCAGCAGCGATAGCGGGGGCCCCTCCTACGAGCAGTACTTC CASSDSGGPSYEQYF
TRBJ1-2 TRBV2 . . TGTGCCAGCAGGGGAAGGCAGACAGCTAACTATGGCTACACCTTC CASRGRQTANYGYTF
TRBJ1-2 TRBV6-1 few . TGTGCCAGCACCGTTTTTGGGGGCTATGGCTACACCTTC CASTVFGGYGYTF
TRBJ2-2 TRBV5-1 . TRBD2 TGCGCCAGCAGATCTTTAGCGGGCGGGGACACCGGGGAGCTGTTTTTT CASRSLAGGDTGELFF
TRBJ1-5 TRBV15 . . TGTGCCACCAGCAGAGATGGGGAACGTCAGCCCCAGCATTTT CATSRDGERQPQHF
TRBJ1-2 TRBV2 few . TGTGCCAGCAGTGAGAGGGGGGCCAACTATGGCTACACCTTC CASSERGANYGYTF
TRBJ1-1 TRBV29-1 . TRBD1 TGCAGCGTTGCCAGACAGGGGAGGAACACTGAAGCTTTCTTT CSVARQGRNTEAFF
TRBJ2-3 TRBV19 . TRBD2 TGTGCCAGTAGTATAGTTACTAGCGGGAGTAATACGCAGTATTTT CASSIVTSGSNTQYF
TRBJ1-1 TRBV5-1 . . TGCGCCAGCGGTAACAGGGAAGGTGGCACTGAAGCTTTCTTT CASGNREGGTEAFF
TRBJ1-1 TRBV29-1 . . TGCAGCGCTGTGGGGTCACTAAATACCTATGGAGCTTTCTTT CSAVGSLNTYGAFF
TRBJ2-5 TRBV11-2 . . TGTGCCAGCTGCCCCCGGCGGGACACACAAGAGACCCAGTACTTC CASCPRRDTQETQYF
TRBJ2-5 TRBV7-7 . . TGTGCCAGCAGCGGGCGGACAGAAGAGACCCAGTACTTC CASSGRTEETQYF
TRBJ1-2 TRBV19 . . TGTGCCAGTAGTACGGGGGCGCCGGTCTATGGCTACACCTTC CASSTGAPVYGYTF
TRBJ1-5 TRBV5-8 . TRBD1 TGTGCCAGCAGCACCCAGGGGGGCCTCCGCAGTCAGCCCCAGCATTTT CASSTQGGLRSQPQHF
TRBJ2-3 TRBV28 . . TGTGCCAGCAGCCGCATCTTCCAGGAGGAAGATACGCAGTATTTT CASSRIFQEEDTQYF
TRBJ1-5 TRBV27 . . TGTGCCAGCAGACCCTCCGGGGGTTTTTATCAGCCCCAGCATTTT CASRPSGGFYQPQHF
TRBJ1-2 TRBV28 . . TGTGCCAGCATGTTCCGAGGCCTGGGGGGCTACACCTTC CASMFRGLGGYTF
TRBJ2-7 TRBV2 many TRBD2 TGTGCCAGCAGTCCTAAAACTAGCGGACTTTACGAGCAGTACTTC CASSPKTSGLYEQYF
TRBJ2-5 TRBV29-1 . TRBD2 TGCAGCGTTGATCAACTAGCGGGCCAAGAGACCCAGTACTTC CSVDQLAGQETQYF
TRBJ2-1 TRBV19 . TRBD2 TGTGCCAGTAGTACCACCGGGACTAGCGGGAGAACTGAGCAGTTCTTC CASSTTGTSGRTEQFF
TRBJ2-7 TRBV5-1 . . TGCGCCAGCAGCTCCGGGACGGACCCTCTTAGGCAGTACTTC CASSSGTDPLRQYF
TRBJ2-5 TRBV5-4 . . TGTGCCAGCAGCTTGGGCACCGGGACGGTACAAGAGACCCAGTACTTC CASSLGTGTVQETQYF
TRBJ1-2 TRBV7-9 . . TGTGCCAGCAGCTTAAGTTGGGTTCCTGGCTACACCTTC CASSLSWVPGYTF
TRBJ1-5 TRBV10-3 . . TGTGCCACCAGTGGGGGCGGCAATCAGCCCCAGCATTTT CATSGGGNQPQHF
TRBJ1-6 TRBV29-1 . . TGCAGCGTTCGAAACGGTCTCGGTTCACCCCTCCACTTT CSVRNGLGSPLHF
TRBJ2-7 TRBV6-1 . . TGTGCCAGCAGTGAAAACCGATACGAGCAGTACTTC CASSENRYEQYF
TRBJ1-2 TRBV9 . TRBD1 TGTGCCAGCAGCTCAAACAGGGGGCGTAACTATGGCTACACCTTC CASSSNRGRNYGYTF
TRBJ2-5 TRBV7-2 . . TGTGCCAGCAGCTCCCCGTGGGGTAGGCAAGAGACCCAGTACTTC CASSSPWGRQETQYF
TRBJ2-5 TRBV28 . . TGTGCCAGCAGTTTATGGGCAGGCGGAGAGACCCAGTACTTC CASSLWAGGETQYF
TRBJ2-1 TRBV6-5 . TRBD2 TGTGCCAGCCACTCCCCGACTAGCGATTATGAGCAGTTCTTC CASHSPTSDYEQFF
TRBJ1-1 TRBV9 . . TGTGCCAGCAACAAACAGGGTCAGGGCACTGAAGCTTTCTTT CASNKQGQGTEAFF
TRBJ2-1 TRBV7-2 . TRBD1 TGTGCCAGCAGCTTCGACAGGGGGTCATACAATGAGCAGTTCTTC CASSFDRGSYNEQFF
TRBJ2-5 TRBV4-1 . . TGCGCCAGCAGCCAAGTCGGGCTTTCCTTGGAGACCCAGTACTTC CASSQVGLSLETQYF
TRBJ2-2 TRBV15 . . TGTGCCACCAGCAGAGTCCGCTCAGGGGCTACCTCTTACACCGGGGAGCTGTTTTTT CATSRVRSGATSYTGELFF
TRBJ2-5 TRBV13 . TRBD2 TGTGCCAGCAGCACCAGGAAACTAGCGGGACAAGAGACCCAGTACTTC CASSTRKLAGQETQYF
TRBJ1-2 TRBV19 . . TGTGCCAGTAGTATAGAGGGGGGACGGACTAACTATGGCTACACCTTC CASSIEGGRTNYGYTF